This T cell receptor beta chain stems from a study of OX40 agonist ivuxolimab in advanced cancers. Study in general: Earlier treatment with anti-PD-1, anti-PD-L1 or anti-CTLA-4 was permitted, and about 40% had received some. Study-level points and caveats: Some patients without response likewise showed low normalized clonal expansion.

Germline CDR1 is MNHNS and CDR2 is SASEGT. This CDR3 comprises 15 residues. V gave up 2 bases and J gave up 7 bases; unmatched junction bases: 6. Details on this clone: Its specificity is unknown.

Method: immunoSEQ multiplex PCR; TCRdb's copy keeps in-frame clones and lacks some. The profile shows 63,000 or so clones, roughly 80% of them singletons. This chain links TRBV6-1 with TRBJ2-1; 9 nucleotides agree with TRBD1. The sequence derives from an adult with an advanced solid tumor such as melanoma, head and neck, liver or kidney cancer. Sequencing used CD4+ or CD8+ T cells sorted from blood, obtained in a trial of the OX40 agonist ivuxolimab. The CDR3 bases are TGTGCCAGCAGTGAATGGGGGACAGGGACGAATGAGCAGTTCTTC. Amino acids: CASSEWGTGTNEQFF.